The present T cell receptor beta chain was sequenced within a study of blood T cells in healthy people across ages. A second about 7 to 12 cycle PCR used barcoded and J-beta primers. A template-switch adaptor containing 12 random nucleotides labeled each cDNA molecule. TCRdb analysed the 5' RACE reads with MiXCR anew, one entry per CDR3 protein. The data contain about 970,000 distinct CDR3 sequences, 45% to 60% of them singletons. Source material: blood. The source is an older woman in good health.

This CDR3 is CASSPRTGGVPEAFF. CDR3 nucleotides: TGTGCCAGCAGCCCCCGAACAGGGGGCGTCCCTGAAGCTTTCTTT. This chain links TRBV16 with TRBJ1-1; 9 nucleotides line up with TRBD1. The CDR3 is 15 amino acids. V shed 4 bases and J 6 bases; nucleotides not matched to a gene: 9. Germline CDR1 reads KGHSY; CDR2 reads FQNENV.